What follows are 32 T cell receptor beta chains derived from one specimen sequenced in a study of blood T cells in healthy people across ages. Together with a sample-barcoded 5' primer, a J-beta primer mix was included in a second PCR lasting roughly 6 to 12 cycles. TCRdb ran MiXCR on the 5' RACE reads and lists one entry per CDR3 protein. The table has fewer than 700,000 distinct CDR3 sequences, around two fifths seen once; the top ten hold about 32%. Source material: blood. These receptors came from a man older than 75 in good health.

With respect to this clonotype: A much larger clone sits a single nucleotide away, making a read error possible. The chain links TRBV7-9 to TRBJ2-5, with D perhaps matching TRBD2 (6 bases). Matching the DNA end better, TRBJ2-7 makes the J call doubtful. The CDR3 contains 15 residues. Germline CDR1 is SEHNR and CDR2 is FQNEAQ (reference sequence). As DNA, the CDR3 is TGTGCCAGCAGCCCGCGACTAGGGGCGACCTACGAGCAGTACTTC. It translates to CASSPRLGATYEQYF.

The chain is built from TRBV12-3 or TRBV12-4 and TRBJ1-1; D is possibly TRBD1 (6 bases). Trimming pared 2 bases from V and 9 bases from J, leaving 13 bases between. The CDR3 has 13 residues. The chain's CDR3 is CASSLSGGLKAFF. The CDR3 region has the DNA TGTGCCAGCAGTTTAAGTGGGGGCTTGAAAGCTTTCTTT.

The CDR3 coding sequence is TGCAGTGCTAGAGTCCCACTAGCGGGAGCTCTGAACACCGGGGAGCTGTTTTTT. Its translation is CSARVPLAGALNTGELFF. The chain combines TRBV20-1 with TRBJ2-2, with 11 positions matching TRBD2. CDR1 is DFQATT and CDR2 is SNEGSKA in the germline V gene (reference sequence). With 1 base clipped from V and 1 base from J, the junction kept 8 bases outside the gene matches. The CDR3 length is 18 residues.

This clonotype was seen more than once but under ten times. The rearrangement joins TRBV4-2 to TRBJ2-3; D might be TRBD2 (5 bases). The CDR3 is 16 residues long. Trimming removed 2 bases at V and 1 base at J, with 13 bases between. Germline CDR1 LGHNA, CDR2 YNFKEQ. The CDR3 loop reads CASSQLPGKGTDTQYF. DNA of the CDR3: TGTGCCAGCAGCCAATTACCGGGAAAGGGCACAGATACGCAGTATTTT.

This clonotype was picked up many times. This chain connects TRBV5-1 to TRBJ2-7; a possible D gene is TRBD2 (5 bases). Trimming cost V 2 bases and J 0 bases, with 6 bases left between them. This CDR3 has 13 residues. From germline, CDR1 is SGHRS and CDR2 YFSETQ. As DNA, the CDR3 is TGCGCCAGCAGCTTCCGGGGCTCCTACGAGCAGTACTTC. Its translation is CASSFRGSYEQYF.

The genes are TRBV5-5 and TRBJ2-1; 7 bases are shared with TRBD1. This CDR3 has 14 amino acids. Germline CDR1 reads SGHKS; CDR2 reads YYEKEE (reference sequence). J gave up 8 bases and V 6 bases, and 11 bases lay outside the gene matches. CDR3 bases: TGTGCCAGCATCGAGGACAGGAATCGCCATGAGCAGTTCTTC. Translated, it gives CASIEDRNRHEQFF.

The chain uses TRBV5-1 and TRBJ1-4; 10 nucleotides line up with TRBD1. The length of the CDR3 is 15 residues. CDR1 is SGHRS and CDR2 is YFSETQ in the germline V gene. V lost 3 bases, J lost 6 bases, and 5 bases stayed unmatched. Here the CDR3 DNA reads TGCGCCAGCAGCTATCCCGGGACAGGGGATGAAAAACTGTTTTTT. Its translation is CASSYPGTGDEKLFF. Based on the CDR3 plus reference TRBV5-1 and TRBJ1-4, the full variable domain is KAGVTQTPRYLIKTRGQQVTLSCSPISGHRSVSWYQQTPGQGLQFLFEYFSETQRNKGNFPGRFSGRQFSNSRSEMNVSTLELGDSALYLCASSYPGTGDEKLFFGSGTQLSVL.

The chain has TRBV3-1 and TRBJ2-3, with TRBD2 matching 7 bases. The CDR3 has 17 amino acids. V lost 1 base, J lost 2 bases, and 9 bases stayed unmatched. Germline V lookup: CDR1 LGHDT, CDR2 YNNKEL (reference sequence). The CDR3 DNA reads as TGTGCCAGCAGCCAAGGGCGACTAGCACGGGACACAGATACGCAGTATTTT. Translating gives CASSQGRLARDTDTQYF.

This chain uses TRBV6-6 with TRBJ2-1; the D call may be TRBD1 or TRBD2 (5 bases each). This CDR3 contains 15 residues. CDR1 is MNHNY, CDR2 SVGAGI, per germline (reference sequence). With 6 bases removed from V and 0 bases from J, the gap between germline ends came to 12 bases. CDR3 DNA: TGTGCCAGCAGAGGGACGGCGAGCTCCTACAATGAGCAGTTCTTC. Encoded protein: CASRGTASSYNEQFF.

This sequence joins TRBV4-2 and TRBJ2-3; 15 nucleotides line up with TRBD2. The CDR3 has 16 amino acids. Unmatched junction bases numbered 5, after V lost 4 bases and J lost 6 bases. Germline-derived CDR1 and CDR2 are LGHNA and YNFKEQ. The CDR3 here is CASSPGLAGGRDTQYF. The CDR3 nucleotides read TGTGCCAGCAGCCCGGGACTAGCGGGGGGCCGGGATACGCAGTATTTT.

CDR3 residues: CASSPRLALYNEQFF. CDR3 nucleotide sequence: TGTGCCAGCAGCCCGCGACTAGCGCTCTACAATGAGCAGTTCTTC. The chain carries TRBV5-4 and TRBJ2-1; TRBD2 agrees at 8 bases. Per germline, CDR1 SGHNT and CDR2 YYREEE (reference sequence). The CDR3 contains 15 residues. V lost 4 bases, J lost 3 bases, and 6 bases stayed unmatched.

This chain uses TRBV28 with TRBJ2-3; tentatively, D is TRBD2 (7 bases). The CDR3 consists of 16 residues. Trimming removed 3 bases at V and 4 bases at J, with 17 bases between. Germline CDR1 and CDR2: MDHEN and SYDVKM. Written as DNA, the CDR3 is TGTGCCAGCAGTTTCTCAGGGGAGGGCCTTTCAGATACGCAGTATTTT. Its translation: CASSFSGEGLSDTQYF.

A single count supports this clonotype. A much larger clone differs from this one at a single base, so this may be a read error. V and J are TRBV6-1 and TRBJ1-5, with a tentative D call TRBD1 (6 bases). Germline-derived CDR1 and CDR2 are MNHNS and SASEGT. The CDR3 has 13 amino acids. Here the CDR3 DNA reads TGTGTCAGCATTTCAGGGGGCAATCAGCCCCAGCATTTT. This translates into CVSISGGNQPQHF.

The chain uses TRBV25-1 and TRBJ2-1, with D unclear. This CDR3 region has 15 residues. Germline V gene lookup returns CDR1 MGHDK and CDR2 SYGVNS. V was shortened by 7 bases and J by 0 bases, with 13 bases between the two germline ends. The CDR3 region has the DNA TGTGCCAGCACAGAGGCGGCGTCCTCCTACAATGAGCAGTTCTTC. This sequence encodes CASTEAASSYNEQFF.

This clonotype has only a few counts. The chain joins TRBV20-1 to TRBJ2-7; TRBD1 matches at 9 bases. The CDR3 spans 14 residues. V shed 0 bases, J shed 5 bases, and the junction held 5 bases outside the gene matches. Germline lookup yields CDR1 DFQATT and CDR2 SNEGSKA (reference sequence). The CDR3 sequence is CSARDPDRGNEQYF. The CDR3 region has the DNA TGCAGTGCTAGAGATCCGGACAGGGGAAACGAGCAGTACTTC.

This clonotype was detected a few times. The chain couples TRBV4-2 to TRBJ1-2; TRBD1 matches at 8 bases. J lost 5 bases, V lost 1 base, and 12 bases had no gene match. The CDR3 contains 17 residues. Germline CDR1 LGHNA, CDR2 YNFKEQ. The CDR3 reads CASSQVRQGKGPYGYTF. The DNA of the CDR3 is TGTGCCAGCAGCCAAGTTAGACAGGGGAAAGGGCCTTATGGCTACACCTTC.

The DNA for the CDR3 is TGTGCCAGCAGTCGTACTTATGGGGACAATGAGCAGTTCTTC. This sequence encodes CASSRTYGDNEQFF. This chain links TRBV6-2 or TRBV6-3 with TRBJ2-1; the D is unclear. The CDR3 totals 14 residues. Looked up from germline, CDR1 is MNHEY and CDR2 is SVGEGT. With 5 bases removed from V and 5 bases from J, the gap between germline ends came to 13 bases.

This clonotype was seen a few times. This chain uses TRBV6-2 or TRBV6-3 with TRBJ2-5; a possible D gene is TRBD2 (5 bases). This CDR3 is built from 14 residues. The ends were cut back, 2 bases at V and 1 base at J, with 8 bases in the middle. CDR1 and CDR2 from the germline V gene are MNHEY and SVGEGT. CDR3 protein: CASSYQRIQETQYF. CDR3 DNA: TGTGCCAGCAGTTACCAGCGGATCCAAGAGACCCAGTACTTC.

This clonotype was counted ten times or more. The chain links TRBV3-1 to TRBJ2-5; D is perhaps TRBD1 (6 bases). V gave up 3 bases and J gave up 4 bases, with 9 bases separating them. CDR1 is LGHDT, CDR2 YNNKEL, per germline (reference sequence). The CDR3 totals 13 residues. This CDR3 reads CASSQLGGETQYF. Here the CDR3 DNA reads TGTGCCAGCAGCCAGTTAGGGGGAGAGACCCAGTACTTC.

This clonotype has just a few counts. A single base separates this from a much larger clone, so it may be a read error. J is TRBJ2-7 and V is TRBV7-2, with 7 bases fitting TRBD2. CDR1 SGHTA and CDR2 FQGNSA come from the germline V gene. Trimming took 3 bases from V and 3 from J; bases not matched to a gene: 2. The CDR3 extends over 13 amino acids. Here the CDR3 DNA reads TGTACCAGCAGCTTCGGGACTAACTACGAGCAGTACTTC. It translates to CTSSFGTNYEQYF.

This chain joins TRBV9 and TRBJ1-1; 8 bases are a match to TRBD1. Per the germline V gene, CDR1 is SGDLS and CDR2 is YYNGEE. The ends lost 4 bases at V and 3 bases at J; junction bases unmatched: 5. The CDR3 is 14 residues long. The CDR3 reads CASSFLDRDTEAFF. In DNA, the CDR3 is TGTGCCAGCAGCTTTCTGGACAGGGACACTGAAGCTTTCTTT.

This clonotype turned up a few times. Relative to the germline gene, one junction end is altered; a read error may explain this. V and J are TRBV20-1 and TRBJ2-7; weak D call: TRBD1 (5 bases). The CDR3 loop spans 14 amino acids. CDR1 is DFQATT and CDR2 is SNEGSKA in the germline V gene (reference sequence). CDR3 loop: CSASILQVSNEQYF. The CDR3 coding sequence is TGCAGTGCTTCTATTTTACAGGTCTCCAACGAGCAGTACTTC.

In its sample, this clonotype was seen a few times. This sequence joins TRBV7-3 and TRBJ2-5, with 9 bases aligning to TRBD1. The J call could be wrong; TRBJ2-7 is a better fit for the DNA end. The CDR3 is made up of 14 amino acids. Germline loops: CDR1 SGHTA, CDR2 FQGTGA. CDR3 coding DNA: TGTGCCAGCAGCGCACAGGGGGCGGGGTACGAGCAGTACTTC. It specifies CASSAQGAGYEQYF.

The chain joins TRBV4-3 to TRBJ2-1; D perhaps matches TRBD2 (8 bases). V gave up 0 bases and J gave up 7 bases, with 22 bases separating them. Germline CDR1 LGHNA, CDR2 YSLEER. The CDR3 is 18 amino acids. Here the CDR3 DNA reads TGCGCCAGCAGCCAAGATCTGGAGGGGGCGGGGGGAAGAAATGAGCAGTTCTTC. Its translation is CASSQDLEGAGGRNEQFF.

This clonotype has a handful of counts. The V and J genes are TRBV5-1 and TRBJ1-6, with D tentatively TRBD1 (6 bases). CDR3 length equals 16 residues. Between the trimmed V and J ends, which lost 4 bases and 6 bases, there was a span of 17 bases. The germline V gene encodes CDR1 SGHRS and CDR2 YFSETQ. CDR3 protein: CASSLVAGAANSPLHF. The CDR3 DNA follows: TGCGCCAGCAGCCTGGTCGCAGGGGCGGCTAATTCACCCCTCCACTTT.

J is TRBJ2-1 and V is TRBV7-2; D is possibly TRBD2 (6 bases). CDR1 is SGHTA and CDR2 is FQGNSA in the germline V gene. V was cut by 1 base and J by 5 bases, with 15 bases left in between. The CDR3 sequence is 16 residues long. CDR3 DNA sequence: TGTGCCAGCAGCTTAGTTTGGAGCGGGCGCAACAATGAGCAGTTCTTC. Translating it yields CASSLVWSGRNNEQFF. Supplemented by reference TRBV7-2 and TRBJ2-1, the full variable domain reads GAGVSQSPSNKVTEKGKDVELRCDPISGHTALYWYRQSLGQGLEFLIYFQGNSAPDKSGLPSDRFSAERTGGSVSTLTIQRTQQEDSAVYLCASSLVWSGRNNEQFFGPGTRLTVL.

This clonotype was seen many times. The chain recombines TRBV3-1 with TRBJ1-4; D gene unclear. The CDR3 consists of 17 residues. Germline V CDR1 and CDR2: LGHDT, YNNKEL (reference sequence). Trimming removed 0 bases at V and 7 bases at J, with 18 bases between. The CDR3 reads CASSQDPRAAGGEKLFF. The CDR3 bases are TGTGCCAGCAGCCAAGATCCCCGGGCCGCAGGCGGTGAAAAACTGTTTTTT.

The chain combines TRBV7-2 with TRBJ2-2; 8 nucleotides match TRBD1. Per the germline V gene, CDR1 is SGHTA and CDR2 is FQGNSA. Losses at the gene ends were 4 bases for V and 2 bases for J; bases not matched to a gene: 3. This CDR3 comprises 15 residues. The CDR3 DNA is TGTGCCAGCAGCTGGGACAGGCTTAACACCGGGGAGCTGTTTTTT. This translates into CASSWDRLNTGELFF.

This clonotype appeared a single time. V usage is TRBV3-1 and J usage is TRBJ2-7; 7 bases agree with TRBD2. This CDR3 spans 18 amino acids. From germline, CDR1 is LGHDT and CDR2 YNNKEL (reference sequence). After removal of 1 base from V and 2 bases from J, the junction contained 14 bases not matched to a gene. CDR3 sequence: CASSQGTAGSTGAYEQYF. The CDR3 DNA follows: TGTGCCAGCAGCCAAGGCACAGCGGGAAGTACTGGGGCCTACGAGCAGTACTTC.

The rearrangement links TRBV7-2 to TRBJ1-4, with 7 bases fitting TRBD1. With 7 bases clipped from V and 7 bases from J, the junction kept 9 bases outside the gene matches. Germline CDR1 reads SGHTA; CDR2 reads FQGNSA. The CDR3 loop spans 14 amino acids. The CDR3 sequence is CASTHDREGEKLFF. In DNA, the CDR3 is TGTGCCAGCACCCACGACAGGGAGGGTGAAAAACTGTTTTTT.

The gene calls are TRBV6-1 and TRBJ2-2, with a weak D call TRBD1 (6 bases). The CDR3 runs to 17 residues. V dropped 6 bases and J dropped 5 bases, with 22 bases sitting between them. Per the germline V gene, CDR1 is MNHNS and CDR2 is SASEGT. CDR3 protein: CASSGRIYRAPTGELFF. The CDR3 DNA is TGTGCCAGCAGCGGAAGAATTTACAGGGCCCCGACCGGGGAGCTGTTTTTT.

The chain has TRBV27 and TRBJ2-3, with D possibly TRBD2 on 5 matching bases. V was trimmed by 3 bases and J by 4 bases, leaving 20 bases between them. CDR3 length: 17 amino acids. Per the germline V gene, CDR1 is MNHEY and CDR2 is SMNVEV (reference sequence). The CDR3 sequence is CASSFLGLAGGPDTQYF. The CDR3 DNA reads TGTGCCAGCAGTTTCCTCGGCTTAGCCGGAGGCCCAGATACGCAGTATTTT.